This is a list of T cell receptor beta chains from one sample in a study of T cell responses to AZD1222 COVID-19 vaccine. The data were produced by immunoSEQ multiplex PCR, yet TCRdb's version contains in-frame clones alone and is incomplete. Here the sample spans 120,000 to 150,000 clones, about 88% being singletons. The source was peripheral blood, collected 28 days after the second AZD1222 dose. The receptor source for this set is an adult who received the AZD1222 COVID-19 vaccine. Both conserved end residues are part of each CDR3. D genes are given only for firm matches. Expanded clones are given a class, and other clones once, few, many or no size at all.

cdr3_aa: CASSPIQEAVMDEQFF; cdr3_nt: TGTGCCAGCTCACCAATCCAGGAGGCGGTTATGGATGAGCAGTTCTTC; v_call: TRBV18; clone_size: .; j_call: TRBJ2-1; d_call: .
cdr3_aa: CASSSPGGITNTEAFF; cdr3_nt: TGTGCCAGCAGCTCCCCAGGGGGAATTACGAACACTGAAGCTTTCTTT; v_call: TRBV7-9; clone_size: once; j_call: TRBJ1-1; d_call: TRBD1
cdr3_aa: CASSPRTNSPLHF; cdr3_nt: TGTGCCAGCAGTCCTCGGACTAATTCACCCCTCCACTTT; v_call: TRBV28; clone_size: .; j_call: TRBJ1-6; d_call: .
cdr3_aa: CASSGPGELFF; cdr3_nt: TGTGCCAGTAGCGGCCCAGGCGAACTGTTTTTT; v_call: TRBV19; clone_size: .; j_call: TRBJ1-4; d_call: .
cdr3_aa: CASGRVGNYEQYF; cdr3_nt: TGTGCCAGCGGTCGAGTAGGGAACTACGAGCAGTACTTC; v_call: TRBV28; clone_size: .; j_call: TRBJ2-7; d_call: .
cdr3_aa: CASSIRDGNYGYTF; cdr3_nt: TGTGCCAGTAGTATAAGAGACGGAAACTATGGCTACACCTTC; v_call: TRBV19; clone_size: .; j_call: TRBJ1-2; d_call: .
cdr3_aa: CASNRGTLNTEAFF; cdr3_nt: TGCGCCAGCAACAGGGGAACCCTGAACACTGAAGCTTTCTTT; v_call: TRBV5-1; clone_size: .; j_call: TRBJ1-1; d_call: TRBD1
cdr3_aa: CASSGYSNQPQHF; cdr3_nt: TGTGCCAGCAGCGGATATAGCAATCAGCCCCAGCATTTT; v_call: TRBV7-2; clone_size: .; j_call: TRBJ1-5; d_call: .
cdr3_aa: CASSLAPGVHEQFF; cdr3_nt: TGCGCCAGCAGCTTGGCCCCAGGGGTACATGAGCAGTTCTTC; v_call: TRBV5-1; clone_size: .; j_call: TRBJ2-1; d_call: .
cdr3_aa: CASSSGTVRGTEAFF; cdr3_nt: TGTGCCAGCAGTTCGGGGACAGTCCGAGGGACTGAAGCTTTCTTT; v_call: TRBV28; clone_size: .; j_call: TRBJ1-1; d_call: TRBD1
cdr3_aa: CASSLTGGVDEAFF; cdr3_nt: TGTGCCAGCTCACTCACAGGTGGGGTCGATGAAGCTTTCTTT; v_call: TRBV18; clone_size: .; j_call: TRBJ1-1; d_call: .
cdr3_aa: CASSLSGLHNEQFF; cdr3_nt: TGTGCCAGCAGCCTCAGCGGTTTGCACAATGAGCAGTTCTTC; v_call: TRBV7-2; clone_size: .; j_call: TRBJ2-1; d_call: .
cdr3_aa: CASSAGWAEKDHGYTF; cdr3_nt: TGCGCCAGCAGCGCCGGGTGGGCAGAAAAGGATCATGGCTACACCTTC; v_call: TRBV5-1; clone_size: .; j_call: TRBJ1-2; d_call: .
cdr3_aa: CASSLVRDGTEAFF; cdr3_nt: TGTGCCAGCAGCTTAGTTCGGGACGGCACTGAAGCTTTCTTT; v_call: TRBV7-9; clone_size: .; j_call: TRBJ1-1; d_call: .
cdr3_aa: CASSSLTGGNSPLHF; cdr3_nt: TGTGCCAGCAGTTCTTTGACAGGAGGGAATTCACCCCTCCACTTT; v_call: TRBV5-8; clone_size: .; j_call: TRBJ1-6; d_call: .
cdr3_aa: CASSQEQGVNQPQHF; cdr3_nt: TGTGCCAGCAGCCAAGAACAGGGCGTAAATCAGCCCCAGCATTTT; v_call: TRBV4-2; clone_size: .; j_call: TRBJ1-5; d_call: .
cdr3_aa: CASSVGDRRNSPLHF; cdr3_nt: TGTGCCAGCAGCGTAGGCGACAGGAGAAATTCACCCCTCCACTTT; v_call: TRBV9; clone_size: .; j_call: TRBJ1-6; d_call: .
cdr3_aa: CASSVGSVEETQYF; cdr3_nt: TGTGCCAGCAGCGTAGGAAGTGTGGAAGAGACCCAGTACTTC; v_call: TRBV9; clone_size: .; j_call: TRBJ2-5; d_call: .
cdr3_aa: CAWKVDDEKLFF; cdr3_nt: TGTGCCTGGAAAGTAGACGATGAAAAACTGTTTTTT; v_call: TRBV30; clone_size: .; j_call: TRBJ1-4; d_call: .
cdr3_aa: CASSQGQGWEQYF; cdr3_nt: TGCGCCAGCAGCCAAGGACAGGGTTGGGAGCAGTACTTC; v_call: TRBV4-3; clone_size: .; j_call: TRBJ2-7; d_call: TRBD1
cdr3_aa: CASSPGTAVYGYTF; cdr3_nt: TGTGCCAGCAGCCCTGGGACAGCTGTATATGGCTACACCTTC; v_call: TRBV5-6; clone_size: .; j_call: TRBJ1-2; d_call: TRBD1
cdr3_aa: CAWSFEETQYF; cdr3_nt: TGTGCCTGGAGTTTCGAAGAGACCCAGTACTTC; v_call: TRBV30; clone_size: .; j_call: TRBJ2-5; d_call: .
cdr3_aa: CASSLPDSFNYGYTF; cdr3_nt: TGTGCCAGCAGTTTACCAGACAGCTTTAACTATGGCTACACCTTC; v_call: TRBV28; clone_size: .; j_call: TRBJ1-2; d_call: .
cdr3_aa: CASSRRNSYEQYF; cdr3_nt: TGTGCCAGCAGTCGACGGAACTCCTACGAGCAGTACTTC; v_call: TRBV6-5; clone_size: few; j_call: TRBJ2-7; d_call: .
cdr3_aa: CASSTPTGPLHF; cdr3_nt: TGTGCCAGCAGTACCCCTACAGGGCCCCTCCACTTT; v_call: TRBV28; clone_size: .; j_call: TRBJ1-6; d_call: .
cdr3_aa: CASSSRPTGDNEQFF; cdr3_nt: TGTGCCAGCAGTTCCCGTCCGACAGGGGACAATGAGCAGTTCTTC; v_call: TRBV27; clone_size: .; j_call: TRBJ2-1; d_call: TRBD1
cdr3_aa: CAICEKETATEAFF; cdr3_nt: TGTGCCATCTGCGAAAAAGAGACAGCAACTGAAGCTTTCTTT; v_call: TRBV15; clone_size: .; j_call: TRBJ1-1; d_call: .
cdr3_aa: CASSLWSAGPGNTEAFF; cdr3_nt: TGTGCCAGCAGCTTATGGTCTGCAGGGCCGGGCAACACTGAAGCTTTCTTT; v_call: TRBV13; clone_size: once; j_call: TRBJ1-1; d_call: .
cdr3_aa: CASSNRLNQPQHF; cdr3_nt: TGTGCCAGTAGTAACCGGCTAAATCAGCCCCAGCATTTT; v_call: TRBV19; clone_size: few; j_call: TRBJ1-5; d_call: .
cdr3_aa: CASRLPPAEAFF; cdr3_nt: TGTGCCAGCAGACTCCCCCCGGCTGAAGCTTTCTTT; v_call: TRBV12-3/TRBV12-4; clone_size: .; j_call: TRBJ1-1; d_call: .
cdr3_aa: CASRRSGSQDEQYF; cdr3_nt: TGTGCCAGCAGACGCAGCGGGAGCCAGGACGAGCAGTACTTC; v_call: TRBV7-9; clone_size: .; j_call: TRBJ2-7; d_call: TRBD2
cdr3_aa: CASSPRRIWSYTF; cdr3_nt: TGTGCCAGCAGCCCCCGACGGATCTGGAGCTACACCTTC; v_call: TRBV7-2; clone_size: .; j_call: TRBJ1-2; d_call: .
cdr3_aa: CASSPLPSGTTSYEQYF; cdr3_nt: TGTGCCAGCAGTCCCCTCCCCTCGGGTACGACTTCCTACGAGCAGTACTTC; v_call: TRBV25-1; clone_size: .; j_call: TRBJ2-7; d_call: .
cdr3_aa: CASGTGGSYEQYF; cdr3_nt: TGCGCCAGCGGGACAGGGGGATCCTACGAGCAGTACTTC; v_call: TRBV5-1; clone_size: once; j_call: TRBJ2-7; d_call: TRBD1
cdr3_aa: CASSEGQISEQYF; cdr3_nt: TGTGCCAGCAGCGAGGGACAGATTAGCGAGCAGTACTTC; v_call: TRBV7-9; clone_size: .; j_call: TRBJ2-7; d_call: TRBD1
cdr3_aa: CASSPYGAEQYF; cdr3_nt: TGTGCCAGCTCACCATACGGGGCCGAGCAGTACTTC; v_call: TRBV18; clone_size: .; j_call: TRBJ2-7; d_call: .
cdr3_aa: CASRPTGEGQPQHF; cdr3_nt: TGTGCCAGCAGACCTACAGGGGAGGGTCAGCCCCAGCATTTT; v_call: TRBV27; clone_size: .; j_call: TRBJ1-5; d_call: TRBD1
cdr3_aa: CASTQGRENQPQHF; cdr3_nt: TGTGCCAGCACGCAGGGGAGGGAGAATCAGCCCCAGCATTTT; v_call: TRBV6-5; clone_size: .; j_call: TRBJ1-5; d_call: .
cdr3_aa: CASNPGGGGGQGARLGTDTQYF; cdr3_nt: TGTGCCAGCAACCCAGGGGGCGGGGGAGGACAGGGGGCGCGATTGGGCACAGATACGCAGTATTTT; v_call: TRBV28; clone_size: .; j_call: TRBJ2-3; d_call: TRBD1
cdr3_aa: CASSFLDRVHEQYF; cdr3_nt: TGTGCCAGCAGTTTTCTGGACAGGGTCCACGAGCAGTACTTC; v_call: TRBV27; clone_size: .; j_call: TRBJ2-7; d_call: TRBD1
cdr3_aa: CASTISVQARTEAFF; cdr3_nt: TGTGCCAGTACCATATCCGTACAGGCGAGGACTGAAGCTTTCTTT; v_call: TRBV19; clone_size: .; j_call: TRBJ1-1; d_call: .
cdr3_aa: CASSQASGRQEQYF; cdr3_nt: TGCGCCAGCAGCCAAGCTTCGGGACGTCAGGAGCAGTACTTC; v_call: TRBV4-3; clone_size: .; j_call: TRBJ2-7; d_call: .
cdr3_aa: CSVEGQRAVTNTQYF; cdr3_nt: TGCAGCGTTGAAGGTCAGCGGGCGGTGACAAATACGCAGTATTTT; v_call: TRBV29-1; clone_size: .; j_call: TRBJ2-3; d_call: .
cdr3_aa: CASSGGTRVSPLHF; cdr3_nt: TGTGCCAGCAGCGGAGGGACAAGGGTGTCACCCCTCCACTTT; v_call: TRBV5-6; clone_size: .; j_call: TRBJ1-6; d_call: .
cdr3_aa: CASIPFPPLASGTNTGELFF; cdr3_nt: TGTGCCAGCATTCCATTCCCTCCTCTGGCTAGCGGGACAAACACCGGGGAGCTGTTTTTT; v_call: TRBV28; clone_size: .; j_call: TRBJ2-2; d_call: TRBD2
cdr3_aa: CASSLLQGRRALEQYF; cdr3_nt: TGTGCCAGCAGCTTACTCCAAGGGAGAAGGGCCCTCGAGCAGTACTTC; v_call: TRBV7-9; clone_size: .; j_call: TRBJ2-7; d_call: .
cdr3_aa: CASRSLRGSGANVLTF; cdr3_nt: TGTGCCAGCAGGTCCCTTAGGGGTTCTGGGGCCAACGTCCTGACTTTC; v_call: TRBV7-2; clone_size: .; j_call: TRBJ2-6; d_call: .
cdr3_aa: CASSLGQKTNEKLFF; cdr3_nt: TGTGCCAGCAGCCTCGGACAGAAAACTAATGAAAAACTGTTTTTT; v_call: TRBV28; clone_size: .; j_call: TRBJ1-4; d_call: .